What follows are 18 T cell receptor beta chains derived from one specimen sequenced in a study of blood T cell repertoires in COVID-19. Profiling relied on immunoSEQ multiplex PCR, and the TCRdb table lists in-frame clones only, not all of them. The sample includes approximately 150,000 clones, roughly 90% seen only once; the top ten take under 5%. Sequencing was done on a sample of peripheral blood. Receptors originate from a woman between 70 and 85 years old with acute or convalescent COVID-19.

The chain has TRBV7-2 and TRBJ1-3; 7 positions match TRBD1. V lost 1 base and J lost 2; bases outside the gene matches: 5. The CDR3 covers 16 residues. Germline CDR1 and CDR2: SGHTA and FQGNSA. In nucleotides, the CDR3 is TGTGCCAGCAGCTTAGGCCGAGACAGGGCTGGAAACACCATATATTTT. Residues: CASSLGRDRAGNTIYF.

This clone was recorded a few times. The chain employs TRBV19 and TRBJ1-2; D remains unclear. The CDR3 consists of 11 residues. CDR1 and CDR2 from the germline V gene are LNHDA and SQIVND (reference sequence). The V gene lost 6 bases and the J gene lost 4 bases, with 6 bases spanning the gap. CDR3 residues: CASSRGYGYTF. DNA for the CDR3: TGTGCCAGTAGCCGGGGCTATGGCTACACCTTC. The full variable domain, completed using reference TRBV19 and TRBJ1-2, is DGGITQSPKYLFRKEGQNVTLSCEQNLNHDAMYWYRQDPGQGLRLIYYSQIVNDFQKGDIAEGYSVSREKKESFPLTVTSAQKNPTAFYLCASSRGYGYTFGSGTRLTVV.

The chain joins TRBV5-1 to TRBJ2-1; 9 bases align to TRBD1. Germline CDR1 SGHRS, CDR2 YFSETQ. This CDR3 is built from 14 residues. J was trimmed by 7 bases and V by 0 bases; bases with no gene match: 2. CDR3: CASSLGQGVNEQFF. As DNA, the CDR3 is TGCGCCAGCAGCTTGGGACAGGGGGTAAATGAGCAGTTCTTC.

The chain carries TRBV19 and TRBJ2-1; D is undetermined. The CDR3 has 14 amino acids. The V and J ends lost 5 bases and 5 bases respectively, with 13 bases between them. Germline V gene sequence: CDR1 LNHDA, CDR2 SQIVND (reference sequence). CDR3 sequence (DNA): TGTGCCAGTAGTCGTTTTGGGCCGGACAATGAGCAGTTCTTC. As protein: CASSRFGPDNEQFF.

This clone has a single count. This CDR3 reads CASSSSGGYGYTF. The CDR3 nucleotides are TGTGCCAGCAGCTCCAGCGGGGGCTATGGCTACACCTTC. This chain joins TRBV7-3 and TRBJ1-2, with a possible D match to TRBD1 (5 bases). Germline V gene lookup returns CDR1 SGHTA and CDR2 FQGTGA. The length of the CDR3 is 13 residues. V shed 4 bases and J shed 4 bases, with 10 bases lying between them.

The chain joins TRBV6-6 to TRBJ1-1; the D is unclear. CDR3 length: 13 residues. CDR1 MNHNY and CDR2 SVGAGI come from the germline V gene (reference sequence). Trimming removed 5 bases at V and 8 bases at J, with 15 bases between. DNA for the CDR3: TGTGCCAGCAGTCCCGTCGATAAGAGGGAAGCTTTCTTT. Translated, it gives CASSPVDKREAFF.

This chain links TRBV6-5 with TRBJ2-7, with a possible D match to TRBD2 (5 bases). The germline V and J ends were trimmed by 2 bases and 3 bases, with 11 bases remaining between them. The CDR3 covers 14 residues. Looked up from germline, CDR1 is MNHEY and CDR2 is SVGAGI. CDR3 nucleotides: TGTGCCAGCAGTTACAGGGAGCGGAACTACGAGCAGTACTTC. It yields the protein CASSYRERNYEQYF.

Only a few counts were recorded for this clone. The J gene is TRBJ2-1, the V gene TRBV12-3 or TRBV12-4; possible D gene TRBD2, 5 bases. The V gene lost 11 bases and the J gene lost 6 bases, with 14 bases spanning the gap. CDR3 length: 12 residues. CDR3 nucleotides: TGTGCCTCAAAAGGAGGAGTCAATGAGCAGTTCTTC. Translation gives CASKGGVNEQFF.

The chain employs TRBV5-1 and TRBJ1-2, with TRBD1 as a possible D gene (6 bases). The CDR3 length is 14 residues. The V gene's germline CDR1 is SGHRS and CDR2 YFSETQ. V lost 5 bases and J 4 bases, leaving 15 bases between the germline ends. CDR3 sequence: CASSLPDRSYGYTF. Written as DNA, the CDR3 is TGCGCCAGCAGTTTGCCGGACAGATCCTATGGCTACACCTTC.

V is TRBV11-2 and J is TRBJ2-4; perhaps TRBD1 as D (6 bases). The CDR3 covers 16 residues. V was clipped by 0 bases and J by 2 bases, with 11 bases between them. The V gene's germline CDR1 is SGHAT and CDR2 FQNNGV. The CDR3 sequence is CASSLDTGTSKNIQYF. The DNA for the CDR3 is TGTGCCAGCAGCTTAGACACCGGGACATCCAAAAACATTCAGTACTTC.

This chain connects TRBV19 to TRBJ1-1; the D gene is possibly TRBD1 (5 bases). The V and J ends lost 2 bases and 4 bases respectively, with 8 bases between them. The CDR3 consists of 13 residues. Looked up from germline, CDR1 is LNHDA and CDR2 is SQIVND (reference sequence). The DNA for the CDR3 is TGTGCCAGTAGTATACCCCAGGGCACTGAAGCTTTCTTT. Protein sequence: CASSIPQGTEAFF.

The chain links TRBV7-2 to TRBJ1-1, with D unresolved. Trimming left V 4 bases short and J 5 bases short, with 8 bases between. The CDR3 is 12 amino acids. Germline values: CDR1 SGHTA, CDR2 FQGNSA. The CDR3 DNA sequence: TGTGCCAGCAGCTCCCTGAGGACTGAAGCTTTCTTT. This codes for CASSSLRTEAFF.

V is TRBV6-5 and J is TRBJ1-5; TRBD1 might be the D (6 bases). Trimming took off 6 bases at V and 3 bases at J, with 12 bases between the two ends. The germline CDR1 and CDR2 sequences are MNHEY and SVGAGI. The CDR3 contains 14 residues. As DNA, the CDR3 is TGTGCCAGCAGCATACAGGGCTCCAATCAGCCCCAGCATTTT. This sequence encodes CASSIQGSNQPQHF.

The chain recombines TRBV7-9 with TRBJ2-6; 7 nucleotides align to TRBD1. With V trimmed by 5 bases and J by 6 bases, 10 bases remained unmatched. CDR1 SEHNR and CDR2 FQNEAQ come from the germline V gene (reference sequence). The CDR3 totals 16 residues. CDR3 residues: CASSTPKGTAANVLTF. The CDR3 bases are TGTGCCAGCAGCACCCCAAAGGGGACAGCGGCCAACGTCCTGACTTTC.

This rearrangement joins TRBV19 to TRBJ1-1, with 8 bases aligning to TRBD1. CDR1 and CDR2 (germline): LNHDA, SQIVND (reference sequence). CDR3 size: 15 residues. Trimming at V came to 3 bases and at J to 1 base, leaving 4 bases not matched to a gene. CDR3 coding DNA: TGTGCCAGTAGTATTGGGGACAGGCCGAACACTGAAGCTTTCTTT. Encoded protein: CASSIGDRPNTEAFF.

The gene calls are TRBV4-1 and TRBJ1-5; no reliable D call. CDR3 length: 17 amino acids. CDR1 is MGHRA and CDR2 is YSYEKL in the germline V gene. Trimming shortened V by 2 bases and J by 4 bases, and 18 bases separated the two germline ends. The CDR3 coding sequence is TGCGCCAGCAGCCAAACTGCGGGGAAGGGCGGAAATCAGCCCCAGCATTTT. It translates to CASSQTAGKGGNQPQHF.

The chain employs TRBV19 and TRBJ2-1; 12 nucleotides match TRBD2. The CDR3 extends over 16 amino acids. Germline CDR1 is LNHDA and CDR2 is SQIVND (reference sequence). Losses at the gene ends were 6 bases for V and 4 bases for J; bases not matched to a gene: 7. The CDR3 here is CASRINGLAGYNEQFF. Written as DNA, the CDR3 is TGTGCCAGTAGGATCAATGGACTAGCGGGGTACAATGAGCAGTTCTTC.

The chain is built from TRBV27 and TRBJ1-6; a weak D match, TRBD1 (5 bases). V gave up 1 base and J gave up 10 bases, with 14 bases separating them. This CDR3 comprises 15 residues. In germline, CDR1 is MNHEY, CDR2 SMNVEV (reference sequence). DNA for the CDR3: TGTGCCAGCAGTTTATTCTCAGGGCGAAACTCACCCCTCCACTTT. Its translation: CASSLFSGRNSPLHF.